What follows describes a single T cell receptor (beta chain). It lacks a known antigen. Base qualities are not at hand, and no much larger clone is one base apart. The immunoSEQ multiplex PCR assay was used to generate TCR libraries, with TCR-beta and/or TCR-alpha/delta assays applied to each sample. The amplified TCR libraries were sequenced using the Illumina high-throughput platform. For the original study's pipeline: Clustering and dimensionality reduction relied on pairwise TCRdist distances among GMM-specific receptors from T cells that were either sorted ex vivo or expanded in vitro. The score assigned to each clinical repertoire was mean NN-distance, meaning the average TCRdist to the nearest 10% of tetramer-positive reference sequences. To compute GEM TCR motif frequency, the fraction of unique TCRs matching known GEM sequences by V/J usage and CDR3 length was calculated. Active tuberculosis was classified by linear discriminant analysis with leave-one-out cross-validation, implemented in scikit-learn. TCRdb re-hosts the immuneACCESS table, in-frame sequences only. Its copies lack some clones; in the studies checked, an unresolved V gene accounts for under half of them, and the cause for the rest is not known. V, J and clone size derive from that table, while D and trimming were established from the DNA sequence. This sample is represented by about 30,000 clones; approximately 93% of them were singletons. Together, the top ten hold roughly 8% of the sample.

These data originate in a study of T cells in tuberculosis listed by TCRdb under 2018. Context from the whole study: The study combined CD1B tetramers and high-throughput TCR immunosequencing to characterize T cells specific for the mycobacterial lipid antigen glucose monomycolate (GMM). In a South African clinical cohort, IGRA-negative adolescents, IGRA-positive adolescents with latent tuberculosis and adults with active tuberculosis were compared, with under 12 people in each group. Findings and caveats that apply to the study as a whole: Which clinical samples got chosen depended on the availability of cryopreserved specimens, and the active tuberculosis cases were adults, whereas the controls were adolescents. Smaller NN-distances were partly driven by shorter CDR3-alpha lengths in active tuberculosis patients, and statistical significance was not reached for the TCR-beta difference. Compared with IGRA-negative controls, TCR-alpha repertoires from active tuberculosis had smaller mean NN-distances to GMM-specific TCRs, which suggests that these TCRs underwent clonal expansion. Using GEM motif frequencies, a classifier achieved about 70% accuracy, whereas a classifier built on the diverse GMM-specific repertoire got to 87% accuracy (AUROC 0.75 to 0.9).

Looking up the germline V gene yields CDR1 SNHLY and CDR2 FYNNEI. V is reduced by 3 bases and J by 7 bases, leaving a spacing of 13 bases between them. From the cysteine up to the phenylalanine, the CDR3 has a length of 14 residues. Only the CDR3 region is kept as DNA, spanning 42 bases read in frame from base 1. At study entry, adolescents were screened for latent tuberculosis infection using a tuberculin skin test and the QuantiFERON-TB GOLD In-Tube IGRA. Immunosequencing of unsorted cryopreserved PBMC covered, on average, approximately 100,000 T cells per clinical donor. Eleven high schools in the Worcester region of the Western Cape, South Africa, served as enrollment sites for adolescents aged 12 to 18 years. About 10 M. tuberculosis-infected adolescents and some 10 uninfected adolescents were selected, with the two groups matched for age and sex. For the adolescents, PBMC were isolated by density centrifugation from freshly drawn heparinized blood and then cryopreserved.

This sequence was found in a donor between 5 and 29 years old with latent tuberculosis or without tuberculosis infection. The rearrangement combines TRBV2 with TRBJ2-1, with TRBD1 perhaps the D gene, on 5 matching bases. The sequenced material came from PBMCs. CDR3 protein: CASSEQGGSNEQFF. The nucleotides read TGTGCCAGCAGTGAGCAGGGTGGGTCAAATGAGCAGTTCTTC. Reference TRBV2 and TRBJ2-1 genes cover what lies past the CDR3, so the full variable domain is EPEVTQTPSHQVTQMGQEVILRCVPISNHLYFYWYRQILGQKVEFLVSFYNNEISEKSEIFDDQFSVERPDGSNFTLKIRSTKLEDSAMYFCASSEQGGSNEQFFGPGTRLTVL.